This T cell receptor beta chain was observed in a study of response to subunit inactivated influenza vaccine. TCRdb ran MiXCR on the RT-PCR reads and lists one entry per CDR3 protein. Of under 200,000 distinct CDR3 sequences in the sample, about 11% are singletons; the top ten hold roughly 36%. CDR1 is GTSNPN, CDR2 SVGIG, per germline (reference sequence). V trimming: 1 base; J trimming: 0 bases; junction bases outside the gene matches: 4. The CDR3 sequence is 15 residues long. Study results and limitations: Authors proposed each seasonal influenza vaccination draws in few new T cells.

Comments on this clonotype: Antigen: not known.

This sequence was found in a man between 50 and 69 years old who received an inactivated influenza vaccine. The sample consisted of CD8+ T cells sorted from PBMCs, taken roughly 24 months after vaccination. This rearrangement joins TRBV30 to TRBJ2-3, with 7 bases lining up with TRBD2. The CDR3 region is CAWSEAGISTDTQYF. CDR3 nucleotides: TGTGCCTGGAGTGAAGCGGGAATAAGCACAGATACGCAGTATTTT.